A selection of T cell receptor beta chains follows, all from one sample in a study of cytomegalovirus exposure and HLA in healthy donors. Sequenced by immunoSEQ multiplex PCR; TCRdb stores in-frame clones only, minus some. In the table there are over 25,000 clones, about 66% of which are singletons. Sequences were obtained from PBMCs. The receptors shown here come from a male donor in good health and CMV-seropositive. The CDR3 runs from the conserved cysteine through the conserved F or W. The D gene is left open where the match is weak. Rows give clone size only sometimes, using once, few, many, or a class for an expanded clone.

CASSRRTQETQYF TGTGCCAGCAGCCGACGGACACAAGAGACCCAGTACTTC TRBJ2-5 . 13 TRBV7-2 .
CASSPGRKPQDTQYF TGTGCCAGCAGCCCCGGGAGGAAGCCCCAAGATACGCAGTATTTT TRBJ2-3 TRBD2 15 TRBV7-3 .
CASSDLVGGYGYTF TGTGCCAGCAGTGATTTAGTGGGAGGCTATGGCTACACCTTC TRBJ1-2 . 14 TRBV6-4 .
CAWSIQGGMETQYF TGTGCCTGGAGTATCCAGGGTGGGATGGAGACCCAGTACTTC TRBJ2-5 . 14 TRBV30 .
CASSEGSGTNTDTQYF TGTGCCAGCAGTGAAGGTAGCGGGACCAACACAGATACGCAGTATTTT TRBJ2-3 TRBD2 16 TRBV2 many
CASSPRTSGRNEQFF TGTGCCAGCAGTCCACGGACTAGCGGACGGAATGAGCAGTTCTTC TRBJ2-1 TRBD2 15 TRBV7-3 .
CASEGADTEAFF TGTGCCAGTGAGGGGGCAGATACTGAAGCTTTCTTT TRBJ1-1 TRBD1 12 TRBV30 .
CASSIGQGRLWNGYTF TGTGCCAGTAGTATTGGACAGGGGCGCCTCTGGAATGGCTACACCTTC TRBJ1-2 TRBD1 16 TRBV19 few
CASSPGQRFEAFF TGTGCCAGCAGCCCGGGACAGCGGTTTGAAGCTTTCTTT TRBJ1-1 TRBD1 13 TRBV6-1 .
CASSLVRGTEAFF TGTGCCAGCAGCTTGGTGCGGGGCACTGAAGCTTTCTTT TRBJ1-1 . 13 TRBV5-6 few
CSVGRDYGYTF TGCAGCGTTGGTCGGGACTATGGCTACACCTTC TRBJ1-2 . 11 TRBV29-1 .
CASRKDRASYGYTF TGTGCCAGCAGAAAAGACAGGGCATCCTATGGCTACACCTTC TRBJ1-2 TRBD1 14 TRBV2 few
CASSIGLAGGQETQYF TGCGCCAGCAGCATCGGACTAGCGGGAGGCCAAGAGACCCAGTACTTC TRBJ2-5 TRBD2 16 TRBV4-1 .
CAWIEDTQYF TGTGCCTGGATTGAGGATACGCAGTATTTT TRBJ2-3 . 10 TRBV30 .
CASSSDRDSEDHEAFF TGTGCCAGCAGCTCTGACCGGGACAGCGAGGATCATGAAGCTTTCTTT TRBJ1-1 TRBD1 16 TRBV7-3 .
CASSQEPWDRQNSPLHF TGCGCCAGCAGCCAAGAGCCATGGGACAGACAAAATTCACCCCTCCACTTT TRBJ1-6 TRBD1 17 TRBV4-1 many
CASSPRQGESYGYTF TGTGCCAGCTCACCAAGACAGGGAGAAAGCTATGGCTACACCTTC TRBJ1-2 TRBD1 15 TRBV18 .
CASRQGDSPLHF TGTGCCAGCAGGCAGGGGGATTCACCCCTCCACTTT TRBJ1-6 TRBD1 12 TRBV28 .
CASSWGTGQETQYF TGTGCCAGCAGTTGGGGGACAGGGCAAGAGACCCAGTACTTC TRBJ2-5 TRBD1 14 TRBV6-6 .
CASSGRTGRRNQPQHF TGTGCCAGCAGTGGCAGGACAGGGCGACGTAATCAGCCCCAGCATTTT TRBJ1-5 TRBD1 16 TRBV27 .
CASSLGVGEGEETQYF TGTGCCAGCAGCTTAGGGGTAGGAGAGGGCGAAGAGACCCAGTACTTC TRBJ2-5 . 16 TRBV7-3 .
CSAVGLAGRYTQYF TGCAGCGCTGTCGGACTAGCGGGGCGGTATACGCAGTATTTT TRBJ2-3 TRBD2 14 TRBV29-1 once
CASSRTMNYGYTF TGTGCCAGCAGCCGGACAATGAACTATGGCTACACCTTC TRBJ1-2 . 13 TRBV6-5 .
CASSSGQTRNYGYTF TGTGCCAGCAGCTCGGGACAGACGAGAAACTATGGCTACACCTTC TRBJ1-2 . 15 TRBV21-1 .
CASSIGATEAFF TGTGCCAGTAGTATTGGGGCCACTGAAGCTTTCTTT TRBJ1-1 . 12 TRBV19 .
CASTYWGGTNTEAFF TGTGCCAGCACCTATTGGGGGGGAACGAACACTGAAGCTTTCTTT TRBJ1-1 . 15 TRBV7-9 .
CASSYEAHQPQHF TGTGCCAGCAGTTATGAGGCCCATCAGCCCCAGCATTTT TRBJ1-5 . 13 TRBV6-5 few
CASGLEGATPNEKLFF TGTGCTAGTGGTTTGGAGGGGGCGACCCCTAATGAAAAACTGTTTTTT TRBJ1-4 TRBD1 16 TRBV12-5 .
CASTQQINQPQHF TGTGCCAGTACCCAACAGATCAATCAGCCCCAGCATTTT TRBJ1-5 . 13 TRBV19 few
CASSDRWTEAFF TGTGCCAGCAGCGACAGGTGGACTGAAGCTTTCTTT TRBJ1-1 . 12 TRBV2 .
CASAVTGGDNSPLHF TGTGCCAGCGCAGTGACAGGGGGAGATAATTCACCCCTCCACTTT TRBJ1-6 TRBD1 15 TRBV6-1 few
CASSSGTGGEVTEAFF TGCGCCAGCAGCTCTGGGACAGGGGGTGAGGTCACTGAAGCTTTCTTT TRBJ1-1 TRBD1 16 TRBV5-1 .
CAISTTSGTSGATYEQYF TGTGCCATCAGTACGACTTCGGGGACTAGCGGGGCGACCTACGAGCAGTACTTC TRBJ2-7 TRBD2 18 TRBV10-3 many
CASSDGNPIDTQYF TGCGCCAGCAGCGACGGGAACCCCATAGATACGCAGTATTTT TRBJ2-3 . 14 TRBV5-1 .
CASSVRGSNSPLHF TGTGCCAGCAGTGTTCGGGGGAGTAATTCACCCCTCCACTTT TRBJ1-6 . 14 TRBV25-1 .
CASSPRTGTNTEAFF TGCGCCAGCAGCCCCCGGACAGGAACTAACACTGAAGCTTTCTTT TRBJ1-1 TRBD1 15 TRBV5-1 .
CTSRSMGLINPGLDTQYF TGCACCAGCCGCTCAATGGGACTCATTAACCCGGGCTTAGATACGCAGTATTTT TRBJ2-3 . 18 TRBV1 .
CASSWAYSGNTIYF TGTGCCAGCAGCTGGGCTTACTCTGGAAACACCATATATTTT TRBJ1-3 . 14 TRBV5-6 .
CAWSPDRVREKLFF TGTGCCTGGAGTCCAGACAGGGTCCGTGAGAAACTGTTTTTT TRBJ1-4 TRBD1 14 TRBV30 .
CASSPLAGGSYEQYF TGTGCCAGCAGTCCCCTAGCGGGAGGTTCCTACGAGCAGTACTTC TRBJ2-7 TRBD2 15 TRBV27 .
CASSPPRGTGREETQYF TGTGCCAGCAGCCCTCCAAGGGGTACAGGGAGGGAAGAGACCCAGTACTTC TRBJ2-5 . 17 TRBV25-1 .
CSVAAGRDGYTF TGCAGCGTCGCCGCGGGGCGGGATGGCTACACCTTC TRBJ1-2 . 12 TRBV29-1 .
CASSHTGTGARETQYF TGTGCCAGCAGTCATACCGGGACAGGGGCGAGAGAGACCCAGTACTTC TRBJ2-5 TRBD1 16 TRBV7-6 .
CASTPSTSNSYEQYF TGTGCCAGCACTCCGTCAACTAGCAACTCCTACGAGCAGTACTTC TRBJ2-7 . 15 TRBV6-6 .
CASSLDLGGGSYEQYF TGTGCCAGCAGCTTGGACCTCGGGGGGGGCTCCTACGAGCAGTACTTC TRBJ2-7 TRBD2 16 TRBV5-6 .